This T cell receptor beta chain came from a study of PD-1 blockade in classical Hodgkin lymphoma. Sequencing used immunoSEQ multiplex PCR; TCRdb keeps in-frame clones, though not all of them. This table holds 25,000 to 35,000 clones, around 85% found once. The sample's time point: cycle 4 day 1 (C4D1), after about 6 weeks of nivolumab. No patient escaped relapse after autologous stem cell transplantation, and brentuximab vedotin exposure varied. Magnetic negative selection served to purify CD4+ T cells out of PBMCs that had been thawed. CDR1 is GTSNPN and CDR2 is SVGIG in the germline V gene (reference sequence). This CDR3 region has 12 residues. Between the trimmed V and J ends, which lost 5 bases and 7 bases, there was a span of 12 bases.

The gene calls are TRBV30 and TRBJ1-5; no definite D call. The starting material was CD4+ T cells from blood, obtained before the fourth cycle of nivolumab. The sequence was obtained from a human donor with classical Hodgkin lymphoma. CDR3: CAWPPRRQPQHF. CDR3 sequence (DNA): TGTGCCTGGCCCCCAAGGAGGCAGCCCCAGCATTTT.